The TCR beta chain described here comes from a study of T cell changes during pregnancy in multiple sclerosis. Germline CDR1 reads SGDLS; CDR2 reads YYNGEE. V lost 3 bases and J 0 bases, leaving 10 bases between the germline ends. The CDR3 length is 15 residues. Some clones are missing from TCRdb's copy, which holds only in-frame ones; the method was immunoSEQ multiplex PCR. The sample carries tens of thousands of clones, approximately 94% recorded once. The material sequenced was peripheral blood, taken in the third trimester of pregnancy. This rearrangement joins TRBV9 to TRBJ1-3; D is uncertain. This receptor was taken from a female donor with multiple sclerosis, enrolled in a pregnancy study. The CDR3 region has the DNA TGTGCCAGCAGCGCCGCGTCGAGCTCTGGAAACACCATATATTTT. This sequence encodes CASSAASSSGNTIYF.